Each of the 15 T cell receptor beta chains below was sequenced from the same sample in a study of Graves' ophthalmopathy and Graves' hyperthyroidism. Amplification targeted the TCR beta CDR3 regions, with RNA transcripts as the source material. The workflow started with a first-round RT-PCR run with HTBI primers and then moved on to a second-round multiplex PCR. TCRdb re-called the multiplex PCR reads with MiXCR, one entry per CDR3 protein. The sample holds around 400,000 distinct CDR3 sequences, 15% to 20% seen once. Sample: peripheral blood. The receptors stem from a young woman with Graves' ophthalmopathy.

This clonotype was counted at least ten times. V usage is TRBV5-1 and J usage is TRBJ1-1, with D unresolved. Germline CDR1 SGHRS, CDR2 YFSETQ. This CDR3 contains 16 residues. Trimming took 0 bases from V and 3 from J, leaving 15 bases between them. CDR3 sequence: CASSLAGIGRDTEAFF. The CDR3, as DNA: TGCGCCAGCAGCTTGGCGGGAATTGGGAGAGACACTGAAGCTTTCTTT.

This clonotype appeared many times. The V gene is TRBV11-2, the J gene TRBJ1-1; the match to TRBD1 covers 7 bases. The V segment lost 5 bases and the J segment 4 bases; nucleotides outside the gene matches: 16. CDR1 is SGHAT, CDR2 FQNNGV, per germline. This CDR3 spans 17 amino acids. The CDR3 DNA sequence: TGTGCCAGCAGCCTACCCCAAAGACAGGGAAAGACCACTGAAGCTTTCTTT. Translated: CASSLPQRQGKTTEAFF.

This clonotype appeared a few times. The chain is built from TRBV6-5 and TRBJ2-5; 7 bases match TRBD2. The CDR3 contains 15 residues. The germline gives CDR1 MNHEY, CDR2 SVGAGI. V lost 2 bases to trimming and J lost 2 bases; unmatched junction nucleotides: 5. The DNA of the CDR3 is TGTGCCAGCAGTTACGCTAGCGGAGCACAAGAGACCCAGTACTTC. Translation: CASSYASGAQETQYF.

This clonotype came up many times. The rearrangement uses TRBV5-6 and TRBJ1-2; 9 bases match TRBD1. Germline values: CDR1 SGHDT, CDR2 YYEEEE. The V and J ends lost 0 bases and 4 bases, in that order; junction bases with no gene match: 7. This CDR3 is 16 amino acids long. CDR3 coding DNA: TGTGCCAGCAGCTTGGCTGGGACAGGGCCTACCTATGGCTACACCTTC. Protein: CASSLAGTGPTYGYTF.

The CDR3 coding sequence is TGCAGCGTTAAGACAGGCTACACCGGGGAGCTGTTTTTT. This codes for CSVKTGYTGELFF. This chain connects TRBV29-1 to TRBJ2-2, with D tentatively TRBD1 (6 bases). CDR1 is SQVTM and CDR2 is ANQGSEA in the germline V gene. The CDR3 length is 13 residues. Trimming removed 5 bases from V and 3 bases from J, with 10 bases in between.

The table lists this clonotype with many counts. The chain has TRBV6-5 and TRBJ2-7, with 8 bases lining up with TRBD1. This CDR3 comprises 14 residues. J lost 4 bases, V lost 4 bases, and 6 bases had no gene match. Germline assignment: CDR1 MNHEY and CDR2 SVGAGI. The CDR3 here is CASSSGQALYEQYF. The CDR3 coding sequence is TGTGCCAGCAGTTCGGGACAGGCTCTTTACGAGCAGTACTTC.

In this sample, this clonotype turned up many times. This chain uses TRBV24-1 with TRBJ2-5, with unresolved D. Trimming removed 1 base at V and 5 bases at J, with 10 bases between. Germline V CDR1 and CDR2: KGHDR, SFDVKD. There are 14 residues in the CDR3. The CDR3 here is CATSDLGPPETQYF. CDR3 in DNA: TGTGCCACCAGTGATTTAGGCCCACCGGAGACCCAGTACTTC.

This clonotype was recorded at least ten times. The rearrangement links TRBV7-3 to TRBJ1-2; TRBD1 aligns across 10 bases. Germline V CDR1 and CDR2: SGHTA, FQGTGA. Unmatched junction bases numbered 6, after V lost 5 bases and J lost 6 bases. The CDR3 sequence is 14 residues long. The CDR3 bases are TGTGCCAGCAGCCGCACCGGGACAGGGGATGGCTACACCTTC. It translates to CASSRTGTGDGYTF. The full variable domain, with the rest looked up from reference TRBV7-3 and TRBJ1-2, is GAGVSQTPSNKVTEKGKYVELRCDPISGHTALYWYRQSLGQGPEFLIYFQGTGAADDSGLPNDRFFAVRPEGSVSTLKIQRTERGDSAVYLCASSRTGTGDGYTFGSGTRLTVV.

This clonotype was found many times. The CDR3 DNA sequence: TGTGCCAGCAGTTTATCCCCGTCCGATGGCTACACCTTC. Translated: CASSLSPSDGYTF. The chain links TRBV28 to TRBJ1-2; D remains unclear. V dropped 1 base and J dropped 6 bases, with 9 bases sitting between them. This CDR3 has 13 amino acids. CDR1 is MDHEN, CDR2 SYDVKM, per germline.

This clonotype was seen repeatedly, ten times or more. This rearrangement joins TRBV4-1 to TRBJ2-7; tentative D call: TRBD2 (6 bases). Germline CDR1 and CDR2: MGHRA and YSYEKL. Trimming left V 0 bases short and J 3 bases short, with 15 bases between. The length of the CDR3 is 16 residues. The CDR3 reads CASSQDGGAAHYEQYF. The CDR3 DNA reads as TGCGCCAGCAGCCAAGATGGCGGGGCCGCGCACTACGAGCAGTACTTC.

This clonotype was picked up many times. This chain links TRBV28 with TRBJ1-1, with D unresolved. The germline V and J ends were trimmed by 5 bases and 4 bases, with 17 bases remaining between them. CDR1 and CDR2 (germline): MDHEN, SYDVKM. The CDR3 spans 15 residues. The CDR3 loop is CASSPQREVGTEAFF. In DNA form, the CDR3 reads TGTGCCAGCAGTCCACAGAGGGAAGTGGGCACTGAAGCTTTCTTT.

This clonotype was counted many times. V is TRBV12-3 or TRBV12-4 and J is TRBJ2-7; D is undetermined. This CDR3 spans 13 amino acids. Trimming stripped 7 bases from V and 8 bases from J, with 18 bases between. CDR3 amino acids: CASTERNGQQQYF. CDR3 sequence (DNA): TGTGCCAGCACCGAAAGAAACGGGCAGCAGCAGTACTTC.

The chain combines TRBV7-8 with TRBJ2-5, with D perhaps TRBD2 (6 bases). CDR1 and CDR2 (germline): SGHVS, FQNEAQ. Deletions cut 3 bases from V and 1 base from J, with 21 bases between. CDR3 length: 18 amino acids. Written as DNA, the CDR3 is TGTGCCAGCAGCTTTTTTGTAATCAGCGGGCTACTCCAAGAGACCCAGTACTTC. Its protein is CASSFFVISGLLQETQYF. The whole variable domain, remainder taken from reference TRBV7-8 and TRBJ2-5, is GAGVSQSPRYKVAKRGQDVALRCDPISGHVSLFWYQQALGQGPEFLTYFQNEAQLDKSGLPSDRFFAERPEGSVSTLKIQRTQQEDSAVYLCASSFFVISGLLQETQYFGPGTRLLVL.

This clonotype was counted many times. This chain links TRBV28 with TRBJ1-2, with 7 positions matching TRBD1. The V segment lost 4 bases and the J segment 2 bases; nucleotides outside the gene matches: 7. CDR3 length equals 15 residues. From germline, CDR1 is MDHEN and CDR2 SYDVKM. The CDR3 spells CASSSLDRANYGYTF. In DNA form, the CDR3 reads TGTGCCAGCAGTTCCCTCGACAGGGCAAACTATGGCTACACCTTC.

There are a few counts of this clonotype. The chain recombines TRBV6-2 or TRBV6-3 with TRBJ2-7, with 8 bases aligning to TRBD1. Germline CDR1 MNHEY, CDR2 SVGEGT. The CDR3 has 15 amino acids. After removal of 5 bases from V and 5 bases from J, the junction contained 11 bases not matched to a gene. The CDR3 DNA sequence: TGTGCCAGCAGTGGAACCGGGACAGGCATCCACGAGCAGTACTTC. Its protein product is CASSGTGTGIHEQYF.